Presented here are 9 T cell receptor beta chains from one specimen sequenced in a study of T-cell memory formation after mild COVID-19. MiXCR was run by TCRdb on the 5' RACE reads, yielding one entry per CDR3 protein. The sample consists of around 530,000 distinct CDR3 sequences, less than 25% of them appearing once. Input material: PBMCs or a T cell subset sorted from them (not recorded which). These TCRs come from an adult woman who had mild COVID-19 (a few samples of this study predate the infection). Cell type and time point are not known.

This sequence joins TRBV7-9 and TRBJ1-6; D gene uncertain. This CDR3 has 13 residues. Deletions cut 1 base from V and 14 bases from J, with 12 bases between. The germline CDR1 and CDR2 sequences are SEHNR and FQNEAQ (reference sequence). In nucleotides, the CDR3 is TGTGCCAGCAGCTTAGAAGGTCTCGGAACCCTCCACTTT. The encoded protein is CASSLEGLGTLHF.

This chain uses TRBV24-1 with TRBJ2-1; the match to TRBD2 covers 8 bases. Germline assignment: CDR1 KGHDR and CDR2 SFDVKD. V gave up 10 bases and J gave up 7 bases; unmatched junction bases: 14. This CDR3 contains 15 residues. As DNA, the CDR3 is TGTGCCACGAGAGGCTGGAGCGGGAGTGGAAATGAGCAGTTCTTC. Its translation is CATRGWSGSGNEQFF.

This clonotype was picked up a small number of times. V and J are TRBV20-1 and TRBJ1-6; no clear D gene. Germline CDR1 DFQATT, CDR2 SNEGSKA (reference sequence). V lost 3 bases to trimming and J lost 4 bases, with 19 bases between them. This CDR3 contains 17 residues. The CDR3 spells CSASKAGEDVYNSPLHF. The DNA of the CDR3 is TGCAGTGCTAGTAAGGCAGGCGAAGACGTATATAATTCACCCCTCCACTTT.

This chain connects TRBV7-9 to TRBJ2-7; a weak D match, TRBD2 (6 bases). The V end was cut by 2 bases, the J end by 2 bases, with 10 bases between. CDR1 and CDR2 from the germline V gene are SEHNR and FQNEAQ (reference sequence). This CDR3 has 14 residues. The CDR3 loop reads CASSLRELTYEQYF. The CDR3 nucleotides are TGTGCCAGCAGCTTACGGGAGTTGACCTACGAGCAGTACTTC.

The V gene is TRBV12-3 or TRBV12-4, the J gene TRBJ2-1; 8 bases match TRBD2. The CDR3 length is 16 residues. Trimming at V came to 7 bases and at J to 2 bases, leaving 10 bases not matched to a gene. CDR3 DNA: TGTGCCAGCACCCCTCGATTAGCGGGACCCTACAATGAGCAGTTCTTC. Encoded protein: CASTPRLAGPYNEQFF.

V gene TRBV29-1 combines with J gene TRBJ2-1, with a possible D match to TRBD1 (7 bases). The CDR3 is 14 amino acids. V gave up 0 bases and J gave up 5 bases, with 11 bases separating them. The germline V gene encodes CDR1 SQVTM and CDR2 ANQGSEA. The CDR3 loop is CSVEDQGGNNEQFF. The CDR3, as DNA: TGCAGCGTTGAAGATCAGGGGGGAAACAATGAGCAGTTCTTC.

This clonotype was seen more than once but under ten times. The CDR3 DNA follows: TGTGCCTGGAGTGCTGGACCGGCCGGGTGGGATGAGCAGTTCTTC. Amino acid sequence: CAWSAGPAGWDEQFF. J is TRBJ2-1 and V is TRBV30; D remains ambiguous. CDR1 is GTSNPN and CDR2 is SVGIG in the germline V gene (reference sequence). The CDR3 has 15 amino acids. Trimming cost V 1 base and J 8 bases, with 18 bases left between them. Using reference TRBV30 and TRBJ2-1 for the parts outside the CDR3, the full variable domain is SQTIHQWPATLVQPVGSPLSLECTVEGTSNPNLYWYRQAAGRGLQLLFYSVGIGQISSEVPQNLSASRPQDRQFILSSKKLLLSDSGFYLCAWSAGPAGWDEQFFGPGTRLTVL.

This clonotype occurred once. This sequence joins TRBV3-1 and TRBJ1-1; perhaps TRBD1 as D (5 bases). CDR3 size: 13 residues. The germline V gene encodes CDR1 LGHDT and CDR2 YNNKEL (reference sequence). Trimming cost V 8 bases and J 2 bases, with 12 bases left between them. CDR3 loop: CASSGRRNTEAFF. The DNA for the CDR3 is TGTGCCAGCTCGGGACGGAGAAACACTGAAGCTTTCTTT. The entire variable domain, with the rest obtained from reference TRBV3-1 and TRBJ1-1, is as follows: DTAVSQTPKYLVTQMGNDKSIKCEQNLGHDTMYWYKQDSKKFLKIMFSYNNKELIINETVPNRFSPKSPDKAHLNLHINSLELGDSAVYFCASSGRRNTEAFFGQGTRLTVV.

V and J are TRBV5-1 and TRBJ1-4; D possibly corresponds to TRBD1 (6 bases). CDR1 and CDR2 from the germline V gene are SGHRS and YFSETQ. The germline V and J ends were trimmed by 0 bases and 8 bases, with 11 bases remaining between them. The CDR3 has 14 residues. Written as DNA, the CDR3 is TGCGCCAGCAGCTTGGGGGGGGCAGAGGAAAAACTGTTTTTT. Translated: CASSLGGAEEKLFF.